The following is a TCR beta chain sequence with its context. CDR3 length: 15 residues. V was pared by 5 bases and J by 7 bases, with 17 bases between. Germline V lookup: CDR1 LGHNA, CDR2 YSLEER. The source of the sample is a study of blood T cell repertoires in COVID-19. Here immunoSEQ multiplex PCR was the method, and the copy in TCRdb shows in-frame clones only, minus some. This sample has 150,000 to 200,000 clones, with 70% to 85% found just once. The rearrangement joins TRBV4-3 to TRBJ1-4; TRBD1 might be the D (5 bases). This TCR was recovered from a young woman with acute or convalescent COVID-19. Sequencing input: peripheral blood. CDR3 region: CASSGRVQGGEKLFF. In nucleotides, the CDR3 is TGCGCCAGCAGCGGACGGGTGCAGGGCGGTGAAAAACTGTTTTTT.